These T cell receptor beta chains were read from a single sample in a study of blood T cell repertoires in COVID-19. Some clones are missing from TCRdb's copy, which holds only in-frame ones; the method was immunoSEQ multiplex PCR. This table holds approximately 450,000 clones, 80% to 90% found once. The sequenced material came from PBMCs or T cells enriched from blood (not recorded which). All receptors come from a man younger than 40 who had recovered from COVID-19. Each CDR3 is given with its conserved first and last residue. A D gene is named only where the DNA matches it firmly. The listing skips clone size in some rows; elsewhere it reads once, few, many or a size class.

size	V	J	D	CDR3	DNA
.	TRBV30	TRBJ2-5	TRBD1	CAWGTGTGVQETQYF	TGTGCCTGGGGAACCGGGACAGGGGTCCAAGAGACCCAGTACTTC
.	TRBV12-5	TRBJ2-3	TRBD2	CASGLAPRTSGSTDTQYF	TGTGCTAGTGGTTTGGCCCCCCGGACTAGCGGGAGTACAGATACGCAGTATTTT
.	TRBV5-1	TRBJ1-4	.	CASSAQVGLNEKLFF	TGCGCCAGCAGCGCCCAGGTTGGACTTAATGAAAAACTGTTTTTT
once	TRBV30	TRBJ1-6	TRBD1	CAWRIGRANRGSPLHF	TGTGCCTGGAGAATAGGGCGAGCGAACAGGGGATCACCCCTCCACTTT
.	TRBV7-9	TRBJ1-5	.	CASSSNRGTQGPQHF	TGTGCCAGCAGCTCCAACCGAGGAACGCAAGGGCCCCAGCATTTT
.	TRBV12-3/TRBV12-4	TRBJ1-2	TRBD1	CASSPTGFDGYTF	TGTGCCAGCAGTCCGACAGGGTTCGATGGCTACACCTTC
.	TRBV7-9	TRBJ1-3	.	CASSRETGWGNTIYF	TGTGCCAGCAGCCGAGAAACAGGGTGGGGAAACACCATATATTTT
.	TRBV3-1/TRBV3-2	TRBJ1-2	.	CASSFLEGDGYTF	TGTGCCAGCAGCTTTTTGGAAGGGGATGGCTACACCTTC
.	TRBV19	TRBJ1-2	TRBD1	CASRPGQGNYGYTF	TGTGCCAGTAGGCCGGGACAGGGGAACTATGGCTACACCTTC
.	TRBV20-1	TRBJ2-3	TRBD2	CSASGTRDGTDTQYF	TGCAGTGCTAGTGGGACTAGAGATGGCACAGATACGCAGTATTTT
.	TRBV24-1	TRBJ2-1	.	CATSGPTRDSYNEQFF	TGTGCCACCAGTGGGCCGACCAGGGACTCCTACAATGAGCAGTTCTTC
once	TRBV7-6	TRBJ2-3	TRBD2	CASSLEAGGVTQYF	TGTGCCAGCAGCTTAGAAGCGGGAGGTGTCACGCAGTATTTT
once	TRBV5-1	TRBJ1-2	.	CASSPGGGASYGYTF	TGCGCCAGCAGCCCGGGGGGGGGCGCATCCTATGGCTACACCTTC
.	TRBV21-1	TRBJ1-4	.	CASSLESGDPPTNEKLFF	TGTGCCAGCAGCTTAGAATCAGGGGATCCACCAACTAATGAAAAACTGTTTTTT
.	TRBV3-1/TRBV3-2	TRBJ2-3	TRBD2	CASSQGPEVAGGDTQYF	TGTGCCAGCAGCCAAGGTCCGGAAGTAGCGGGAGGGGATACGCAGTATTTT
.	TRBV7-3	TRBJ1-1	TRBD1	CASSSSPGQGVNTEAFF	TGTGCCAGCAGCTCAAGTCCGGGACAGGGGGTGAACACTGAAGCTTTCTTT
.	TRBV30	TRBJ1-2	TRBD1	CAWSVTQGAGGYTF	TGTGCCTGGAGTGTAACACAGGGGGCGGGTGGCTACACCTTC
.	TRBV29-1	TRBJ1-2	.	CSATQGGPYGYTF	TGCAGCGCTACCCAAGGAGGCCCTTATGGCTACACCTTC
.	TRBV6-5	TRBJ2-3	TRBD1	CASRWTGGADTQYF	TGTGCCAGCAGATGGACAGGGGGCGCAGATACGCAGTATTTT
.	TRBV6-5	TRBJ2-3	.	CASSLGSPTDTQYF	TGTGCCAGCAGTCTCGGGAGCCCCACAGATACGCAGTATTTT
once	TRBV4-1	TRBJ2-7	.	CASSQVPGFSYEQYF	TGCGCCAGCAGCCAGGTGCCGGGTTTTTCCTACGAGCAGTACTTC
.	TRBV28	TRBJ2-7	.	CASSLGGQGGEQYF	TGTGCCAGCAGTTTAGGAGGGCAGGGGGGCGAGCAGTACTTC
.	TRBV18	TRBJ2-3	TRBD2	CASSPRLGLAGLNTDTQYF	TGTGCCAGCTCACCGAGGCTAGGACTAGCGGGGCTAAATACAGATACGCAGTATTTT
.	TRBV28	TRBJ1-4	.	CASGGLREKLFF	TGTGCCAGCGGAGGGTTAAGGGAAAAACTGTTTTTT
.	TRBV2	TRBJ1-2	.	CASSDYLANYGYTF	TGTGCCAGCAGTGACTACCTAGCTAACTATGGCTACACCTTC
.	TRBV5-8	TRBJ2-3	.	CASSLDRVGTDTQYF	TGTGCCAGCAGCTTGGACAGGGTTGGCACAGATACGCAGTATTTT
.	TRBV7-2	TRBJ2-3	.	CASSSYTDTQYF	TGTGCCAGCAGCTCCTACACAGATACGCAGTATTTT
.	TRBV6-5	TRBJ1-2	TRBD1	CASRAAGGAQGGYTF	TGTGCCAGCAGAGCCGCAGGGGGCGCGCAGGGGGGCTACACCTTC
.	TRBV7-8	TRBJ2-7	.	CASSFSERLTEQYF	TGTGCCAGCAGCTTTAGTGAGAGGTTAACCGAGCAGTACTTC
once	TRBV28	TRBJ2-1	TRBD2	CASSFPGGSSYNEQFF	TGTGCCAGCAGTTTCCCTGGCGGGAGCTCCTACAATGAGCAGTTCTTC
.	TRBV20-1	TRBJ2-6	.	CSASEASGANVLTF	TGCAGTGCTAGTGAGGCCTCTGGGGCCAACGTCCTGACTTTC
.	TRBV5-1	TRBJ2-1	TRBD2	CASSWGSGLSYNEQFF	TGCGCCAGCAGCTGGGGTAGCGGGTTATCCTACAATGAGCAGTTCTTC
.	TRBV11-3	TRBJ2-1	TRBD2	CASSLSAGVKGEQFF	TGTGCCAGCAGCTTATCGGCGGGAGTGAAGGGAGAGCAGTTCTTC
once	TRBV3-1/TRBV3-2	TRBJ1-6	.	CASSPKSYNSPLHF	TGTGCCAGCAGCCCCAAATCCTATAATTCACCCCTCCACTTT
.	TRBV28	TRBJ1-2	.	CASRARGGNYGYTF	TGTGCCAGCAGGGCTAGGGGTGGTAACTATGGCTACACCTTC
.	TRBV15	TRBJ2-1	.	CATSREGQSGVAYNEQFF	TGTGCCACCAGCAGAGAAGGCCAATCGGGGGTCGCTTACAATGAGCAGTTCTTC
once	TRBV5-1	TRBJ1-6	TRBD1	CASRVQGADNSPLHF	TGCGCCAGTCGGGTACAGGGGGCAGATAATTCACCCCTCCACTTT
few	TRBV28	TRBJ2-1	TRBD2	CASSSHGSSGFNEQFF	TGTGCCAGCAGTTCACATGGCTCTAGCGGTTTCAATGAGCAGTTCTTC
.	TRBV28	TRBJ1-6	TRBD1	CASRAGTGGTSPLHF	TGTGCCAGCAGAGCCGGGACAGGGGGCACTTCACCCCTCCACTTT
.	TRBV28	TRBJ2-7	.	CASSLPGTPSYEQYF	TGTGCCAGCAGTTTACCCGGGACACCGTCCTACGAGCAGTACTTC
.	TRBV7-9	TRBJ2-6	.	CASSAGQTGANVLTF	TGTGCCAGCAGCGCCGGACAGACTGGGGCCAACGTCCTGACTTTC
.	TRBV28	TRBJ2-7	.	CASSSEGKAYEQYF	TGTGCCAGCAGTTCGGAGGGAAAGGCCTACGAGCAGTACTTC
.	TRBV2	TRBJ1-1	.	CASRYLGSSGTEAFF	TGTGCCAGCAGGTACCTCGGGTCCTCTGGGACTGAAGCTTTCTTT
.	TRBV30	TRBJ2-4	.	CAWSDSYKNIQYF	TGTGCCTGGAGTGATAGTTACAAAAACATTCAGTACTTC
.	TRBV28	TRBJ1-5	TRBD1	CASSSRQGRGQPQHF	TGTGCCAGCAGCTCTAGACAGGGTAGGGGACAGCCCCAGCATTTT
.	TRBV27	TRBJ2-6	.	CASSLRVRSLSGANVLTF	TGTGCCAGCAGTTTACGTGTCAGAAGTCTTTCTGGGGCCAACGTCCTGACTTTC
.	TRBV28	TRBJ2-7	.	CAIGRGFNYEQYF	TGTGCCATTGGGAGAGGGTTTAATTACGAGCAGTACTTC
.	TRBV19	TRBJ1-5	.	CASRLKEGVGNQPQHF	TGTGCCAGTAGACTCAAGGAGGGTGTGGGCAATCAGCCCCAGCATTTT
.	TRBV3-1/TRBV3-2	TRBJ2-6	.	CASSQVRSGANVLTF	TGTGCCAGCAGCCAAGTGCGGTCTGGGGCCAACGTCCTGACTTTC
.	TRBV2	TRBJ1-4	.	CASSAATNEKLFF	TGTGCCAGCAGTGCGGCAACTAATGAAAAACTGTTTTTT
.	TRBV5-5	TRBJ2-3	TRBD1	CASRPGLGQGSDTQYF	TGTGCCAGCAGGCCGGGCCTGGGACAGGGCTCAGATACGCAGTATTTT
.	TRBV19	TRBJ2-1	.	CASSNRVQRGYNEQFF	TGTGCCAGTAGCAACAGGGTCCAGCGGGGCTACAATGAGCAGTTCTTC
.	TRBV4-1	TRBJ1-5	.	CASSHEQWTNQPQHF	TGCGCCAGCAGCCATGAACAGTGGACTAATCAGCCCCAGCATTTT